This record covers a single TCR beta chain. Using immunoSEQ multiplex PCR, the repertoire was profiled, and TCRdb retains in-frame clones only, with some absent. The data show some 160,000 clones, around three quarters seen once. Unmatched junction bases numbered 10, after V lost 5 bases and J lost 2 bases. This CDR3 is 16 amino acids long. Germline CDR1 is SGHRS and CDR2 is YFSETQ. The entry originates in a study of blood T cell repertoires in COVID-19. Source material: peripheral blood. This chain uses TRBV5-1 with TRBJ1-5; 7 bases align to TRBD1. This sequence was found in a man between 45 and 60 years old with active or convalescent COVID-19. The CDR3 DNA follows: TGCGCCAGCAGGGAGGGTACAGGGGCGGGCAATCAGCCCCAGCATTTT. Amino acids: CASREGTGAGNQPQHF.